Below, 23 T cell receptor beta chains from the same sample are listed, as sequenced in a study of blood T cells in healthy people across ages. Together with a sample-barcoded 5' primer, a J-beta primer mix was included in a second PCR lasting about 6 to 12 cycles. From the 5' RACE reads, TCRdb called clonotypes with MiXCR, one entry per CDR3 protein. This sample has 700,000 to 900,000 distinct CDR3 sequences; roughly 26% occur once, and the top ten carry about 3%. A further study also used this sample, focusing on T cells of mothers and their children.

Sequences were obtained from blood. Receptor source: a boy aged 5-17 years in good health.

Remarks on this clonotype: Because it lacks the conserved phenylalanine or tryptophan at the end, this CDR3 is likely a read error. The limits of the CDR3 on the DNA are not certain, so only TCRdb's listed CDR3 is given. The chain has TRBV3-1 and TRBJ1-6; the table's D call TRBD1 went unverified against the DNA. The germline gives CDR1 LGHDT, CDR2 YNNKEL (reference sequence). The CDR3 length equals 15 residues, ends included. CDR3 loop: CASSAQARGQIPLRS.

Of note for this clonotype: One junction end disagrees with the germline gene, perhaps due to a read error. The CDR3 DNA reads as TGTGCCAGCAGCTTAGGGGCCCTGGACAGGCCAGATTTT. Amino acids: CASSLGALDRPDF. The chain is built from TRBV7-9 and TRBJ1-5; 7 bases agree with TRBD1. The germline gives CDR1 SEHNR, CDR2 FQNEAQ (reference sequence). This CDR3 contains 13 residues.

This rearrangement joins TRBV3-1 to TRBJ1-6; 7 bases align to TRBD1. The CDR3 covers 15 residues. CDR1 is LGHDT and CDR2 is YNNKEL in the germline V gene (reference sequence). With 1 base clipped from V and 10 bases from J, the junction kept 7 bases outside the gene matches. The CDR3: CASSQGDRAGSPLHF. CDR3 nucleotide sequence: TGTGCCAGCAGCCAAGGAGACAGGGCTGGGTCACCCCTCCACTTT.

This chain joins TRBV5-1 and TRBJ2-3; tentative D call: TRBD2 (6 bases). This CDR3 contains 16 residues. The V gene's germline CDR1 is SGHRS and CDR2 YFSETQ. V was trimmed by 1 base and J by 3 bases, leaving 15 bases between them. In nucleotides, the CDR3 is TGCGCCAGCAGCTTGCTTCCGGGACTTGATACAGATACGCAGTATTTT. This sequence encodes CASSLLPGLDTDTQYF.

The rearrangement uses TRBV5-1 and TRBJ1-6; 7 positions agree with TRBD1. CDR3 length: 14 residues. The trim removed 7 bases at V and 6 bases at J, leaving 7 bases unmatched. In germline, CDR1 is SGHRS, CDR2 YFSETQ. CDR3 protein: CASRRDSSNSPLHF. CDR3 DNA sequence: TGCGCCAGCCGGCGGGACAGCAGTAATTCACCCCTCCACTTT.

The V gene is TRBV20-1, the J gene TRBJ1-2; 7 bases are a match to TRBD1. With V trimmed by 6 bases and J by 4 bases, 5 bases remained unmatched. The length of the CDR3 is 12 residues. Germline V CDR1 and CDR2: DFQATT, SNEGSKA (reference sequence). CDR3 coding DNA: TGCAGTGCAAGGGGGCAGGTCTATGGCTACACCTTC. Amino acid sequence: CSARGQVYGYTF.

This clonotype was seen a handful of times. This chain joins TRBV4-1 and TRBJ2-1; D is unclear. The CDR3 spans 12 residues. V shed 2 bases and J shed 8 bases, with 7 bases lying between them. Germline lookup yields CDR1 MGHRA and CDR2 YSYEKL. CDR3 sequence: CASSQRWDEQFF. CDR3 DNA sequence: TGCGCCAGCAGCCAAAGGTGGGATGAGCAGTTCTTC.

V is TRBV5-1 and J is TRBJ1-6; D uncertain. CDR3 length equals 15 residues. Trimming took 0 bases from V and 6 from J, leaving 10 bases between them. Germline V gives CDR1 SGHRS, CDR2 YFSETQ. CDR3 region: CASSLGGRGNSPLHF. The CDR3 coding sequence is TGCGCCAGCAGCTTGGGGGGAAGAGGTAATTCACCCCTCCACTTT.

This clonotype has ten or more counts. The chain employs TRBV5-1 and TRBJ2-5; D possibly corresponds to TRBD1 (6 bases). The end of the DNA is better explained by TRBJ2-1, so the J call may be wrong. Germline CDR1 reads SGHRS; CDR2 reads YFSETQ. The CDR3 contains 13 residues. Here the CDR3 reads CASSDRESNEQFF. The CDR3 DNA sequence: TGCGCCAGCTCGGACAGAGAGTCCAATGAGCAGTTCTTC.

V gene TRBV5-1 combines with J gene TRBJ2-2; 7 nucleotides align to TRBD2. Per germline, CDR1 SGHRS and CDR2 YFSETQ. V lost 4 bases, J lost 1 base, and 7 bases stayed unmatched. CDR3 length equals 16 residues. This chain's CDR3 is CASSPVAGVNTGELFF. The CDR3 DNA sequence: TGCGCCAGCAGCCCGGTCGCGGGGGTGAACACCGGGGAGCTGTTTTTT.

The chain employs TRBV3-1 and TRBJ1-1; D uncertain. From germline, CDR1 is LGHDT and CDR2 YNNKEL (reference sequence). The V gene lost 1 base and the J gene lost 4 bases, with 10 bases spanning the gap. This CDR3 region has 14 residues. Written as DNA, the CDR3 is TGTGCCAGCAGCCAAGGCAGGTTGGGCACTGAAGCTTTCTTT. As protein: CASSQGRLGTEAFF.

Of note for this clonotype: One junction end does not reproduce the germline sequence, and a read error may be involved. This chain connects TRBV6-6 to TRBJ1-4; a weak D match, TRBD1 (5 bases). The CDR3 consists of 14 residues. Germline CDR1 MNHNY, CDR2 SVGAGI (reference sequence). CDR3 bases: TGTGCCAGCGGACGACAGATGGGGGGGGAAACACTGTTTTTT. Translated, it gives CASGRQMGGETLFF.

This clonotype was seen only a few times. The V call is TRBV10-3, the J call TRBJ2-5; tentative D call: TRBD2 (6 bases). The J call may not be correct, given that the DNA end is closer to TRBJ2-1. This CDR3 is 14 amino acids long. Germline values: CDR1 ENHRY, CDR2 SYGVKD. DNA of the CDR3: TGTGCCATCAGTGAACTAGCCCAACGGTTCGAGCAGTTCTTC. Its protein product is CAISELAQRFEQFF.

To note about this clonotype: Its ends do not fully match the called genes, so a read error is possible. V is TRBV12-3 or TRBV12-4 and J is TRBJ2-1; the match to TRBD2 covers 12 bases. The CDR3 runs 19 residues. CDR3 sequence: CASSFVLAGGLSSYSEQFF. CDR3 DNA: TGTGCCAGCAGTTTCGTACTAGCGGGGGGCCTGAGCTCCTACAGTGAGCAGTTCTTC.

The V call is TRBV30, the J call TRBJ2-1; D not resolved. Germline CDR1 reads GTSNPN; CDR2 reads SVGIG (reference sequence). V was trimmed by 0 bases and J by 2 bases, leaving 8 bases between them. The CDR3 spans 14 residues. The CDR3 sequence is CAWSVGLTYNEQFF. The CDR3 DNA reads TGTGCCTGGAGTGTTGGCCTAACCTACAATGAGCAGTTCTTC.

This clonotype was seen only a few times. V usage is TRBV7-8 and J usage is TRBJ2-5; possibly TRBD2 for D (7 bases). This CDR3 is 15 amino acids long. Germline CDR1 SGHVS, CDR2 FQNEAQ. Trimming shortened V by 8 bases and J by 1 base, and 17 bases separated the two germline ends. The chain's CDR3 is CASVRTGGRQETQYF. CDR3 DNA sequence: TGTGCCAGCGTCAGGACGGGGGGCCGCCAAGAGACCCAGTACTTC.

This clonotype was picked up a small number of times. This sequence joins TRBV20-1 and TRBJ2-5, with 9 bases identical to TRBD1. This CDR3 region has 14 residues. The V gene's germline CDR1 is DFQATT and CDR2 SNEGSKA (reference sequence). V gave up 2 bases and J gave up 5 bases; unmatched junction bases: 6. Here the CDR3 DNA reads TGCAGTGCTAGACCTCACAGGGGGCGGGAGACCCAGTACTTC. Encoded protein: CSARPHRGRETQYF.

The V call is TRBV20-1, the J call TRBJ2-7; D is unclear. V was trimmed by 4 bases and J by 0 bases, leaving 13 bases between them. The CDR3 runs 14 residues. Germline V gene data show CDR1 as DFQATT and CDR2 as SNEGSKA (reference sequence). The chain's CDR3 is CSAIPGSLSYEQYF. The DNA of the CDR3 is TGCAGTGCTATTCCGGGTTCCCTCTCCTACGAGCAGTACTTC.

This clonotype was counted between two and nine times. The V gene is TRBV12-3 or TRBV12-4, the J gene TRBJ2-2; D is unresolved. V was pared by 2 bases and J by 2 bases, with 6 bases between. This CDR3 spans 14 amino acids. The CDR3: CASSLRHNTGELFF. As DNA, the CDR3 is TGTGCCAGCAGTTTAAGACACAACACCGGGGAGCTGTTTTTT.

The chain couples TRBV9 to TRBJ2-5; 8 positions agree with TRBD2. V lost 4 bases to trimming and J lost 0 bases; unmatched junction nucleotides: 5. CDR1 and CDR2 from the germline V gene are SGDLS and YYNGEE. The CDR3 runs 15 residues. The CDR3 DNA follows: TGTGCCAGCAGCAGGGGTAGCGGGGACCAAGAGACCCAGTACTTC. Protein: CASSRGSGDQETQYF.

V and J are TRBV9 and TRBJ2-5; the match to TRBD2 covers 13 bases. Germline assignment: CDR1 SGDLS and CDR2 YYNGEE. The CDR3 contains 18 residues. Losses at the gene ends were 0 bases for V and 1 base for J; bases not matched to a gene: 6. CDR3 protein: CASSVAITSGGAQETQYF. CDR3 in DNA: TGTGCCAGCAGCGTAGCCATAACTAGCGGGGGGGCCCAAGAGACCCAGTACTTC.

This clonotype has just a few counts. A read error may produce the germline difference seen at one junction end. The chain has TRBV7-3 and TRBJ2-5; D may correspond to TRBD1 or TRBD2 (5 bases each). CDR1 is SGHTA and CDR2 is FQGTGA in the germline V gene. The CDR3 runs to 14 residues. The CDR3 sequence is CASSLSGTQESQYF. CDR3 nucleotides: TGTGCCAGCAGCTTAAGTGGGACCCAAGAGTCCCAGTACTTC. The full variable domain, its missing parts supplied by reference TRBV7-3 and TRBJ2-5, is GAGVSQTPSNKVTEKGKYVELRCDPISGHTALYWYRQSLGQGPEFLIYFQGTGAADDSGLPNDRFFAVRPEGSVSTLKIQRTERGDSAVYLCASSLSGTQESQYFGPGTRLLVL.

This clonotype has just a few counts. CDR3 in DNA: TGTGCCAGCAGCGCCGGGACAGGGGGCGGCACTGAAGCTTTCTTT. Amino acid sequence: CASSAGTGGGTEAFF. The rearrangement uses TRBV6-2 or TRBV6-3 and TRBJ1-1; 12 positions match TRBD1. Germline CDR1 MNHEY, CDR2 SVGEGT. The ends lost 6 bases at V and 4 bases at J; junction bases unmatched: 6. The CDR3 loop spans 15 amino acids.